The text below deals with one TCR beta chain. This entry comes from a study of blood T cell repertoires in COVID-19. This CDR3 has 18 amino acids. Germline assignment: CDR1 LNHDA and CDR2 SQIVND (reference sequence). Trimming cost V 5 bases and J 2 bases, with 24 bases left between them. In the original processing: The authors estimated nucleated cell counts from reference gene primer amplification. Produced via immunoSEQ multiplex PCR; TCRdb's table is partial and in-frame only. That table furnishes V, J and clone size, whereas the DNA furnished D and trimming. The data show several thousand clones, roughly 80% seen once.

The rearrangement joins TRBV19 to TRBJ1-1, with D possibly TRBD1 on 5 matching bases. Sequenced: peripheral blood. The clonotype was recovered from a human donor in a cohort sampled during active COVID-19. CDR3 sequence (DNA): TGTGCCAGTAGTGAAGTGATGGCAGGGTGGGCGGTAAACACTGAAGCTTTCTTT. It translates to CASSEVMAGWAVNTEAFF.